The entry below gives a single TCR beta chain sequence along with its context. V lost 6 bases and J lost 3; bases outside the gene matches: 7. The CDR3 runs to 15 residues. Germline CDR1 reads SGHTA; CDR2 reads FQGNSA. This specimen belongs to a study of blood T cell repertoires in COVID-19. Libraries were prepared by immunoSEQ multiplex PCR; TCRdb keeps only in-frame clonotypes and omits some of them. The repertoire holds roughly 230,000 clones, with around 81% as singletons. V and J are TRBV7-2 and TRBJ1-3; 8 positions match TRBD1. The origin of this receptor is a man between 45 and 60 years old with active or convalescent COVID-19. What was sequenced was peripheral blood. As DNA, the CDR3 is TGTGCCAGCAGTCCCGGACAGGGCCATGGAAACACCATATATTTT. It translates to CASSPGQGHGNTIYF.